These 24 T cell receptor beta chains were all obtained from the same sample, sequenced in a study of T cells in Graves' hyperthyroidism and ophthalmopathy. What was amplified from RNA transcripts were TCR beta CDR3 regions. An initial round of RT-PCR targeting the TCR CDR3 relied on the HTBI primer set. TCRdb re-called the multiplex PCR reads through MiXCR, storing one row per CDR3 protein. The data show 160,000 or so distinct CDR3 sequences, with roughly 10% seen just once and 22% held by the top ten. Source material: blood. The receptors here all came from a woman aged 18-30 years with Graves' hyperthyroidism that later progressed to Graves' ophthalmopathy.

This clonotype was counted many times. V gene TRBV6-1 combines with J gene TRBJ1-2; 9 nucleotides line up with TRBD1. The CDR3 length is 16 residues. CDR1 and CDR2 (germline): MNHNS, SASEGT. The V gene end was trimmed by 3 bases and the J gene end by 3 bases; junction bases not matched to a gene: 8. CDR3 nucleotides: TGTGCCAGCAGTGATCTCGGGACAGGGTTCGACTATGGCTACACCTTC. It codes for CASSDLGTGFDYGYTF.

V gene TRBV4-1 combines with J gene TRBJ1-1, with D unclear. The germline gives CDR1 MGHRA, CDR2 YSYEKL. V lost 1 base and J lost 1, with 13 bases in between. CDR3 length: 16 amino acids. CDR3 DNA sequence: TGCGCCAGCAGCCAAGCCTTTGGAGGGAAGAACACTGAAGCTTTCTTT. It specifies CASSQAFGGKNTEAFF.

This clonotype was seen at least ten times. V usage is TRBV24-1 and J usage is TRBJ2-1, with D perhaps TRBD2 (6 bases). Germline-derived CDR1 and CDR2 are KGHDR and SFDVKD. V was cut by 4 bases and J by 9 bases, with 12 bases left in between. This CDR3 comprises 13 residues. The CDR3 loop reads CATSDWDWGEQFF. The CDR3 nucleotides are TGTGCCACCAGTGACTGGGACTGGGGTGAGCAGTTCTTC.

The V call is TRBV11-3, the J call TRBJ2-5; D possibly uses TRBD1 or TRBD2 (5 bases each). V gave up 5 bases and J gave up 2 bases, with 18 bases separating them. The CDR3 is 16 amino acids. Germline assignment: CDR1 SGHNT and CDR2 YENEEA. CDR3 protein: CASSPGAGAGQETQYF. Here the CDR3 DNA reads TGTGCCAGCAGCCCCGGGGCCGGTGCTGGGCAAGAGACCCAGTACTTC. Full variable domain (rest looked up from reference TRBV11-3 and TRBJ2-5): EAGVVQSPRYKIIEKKQPVAFWCNPISGHNTLYWYLQNLGQGPELLIRYENEEAVDDSQLPKDRFSAERLKGVDSTLKIQPAELGDSAVYLCASSPGAGAGQETQYFGPGTRLLVL.

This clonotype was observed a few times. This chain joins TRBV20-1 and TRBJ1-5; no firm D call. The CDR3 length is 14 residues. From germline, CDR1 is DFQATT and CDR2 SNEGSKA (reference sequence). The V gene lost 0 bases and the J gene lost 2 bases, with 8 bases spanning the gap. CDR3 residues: CSARDAVGNQPQHF. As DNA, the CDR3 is TGCAGTGCTAGAGATGCCGTGGGCAATCAGCCCCAGCATTTT.

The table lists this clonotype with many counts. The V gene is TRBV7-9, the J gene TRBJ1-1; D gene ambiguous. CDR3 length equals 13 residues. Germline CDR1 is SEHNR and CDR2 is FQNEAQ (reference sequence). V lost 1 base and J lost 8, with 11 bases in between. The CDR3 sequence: CASSLVVRQEAFF. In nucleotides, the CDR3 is TGTGCCAGCAGCTTAGTTGTACGGCAGGAAGCTTTCTTT.

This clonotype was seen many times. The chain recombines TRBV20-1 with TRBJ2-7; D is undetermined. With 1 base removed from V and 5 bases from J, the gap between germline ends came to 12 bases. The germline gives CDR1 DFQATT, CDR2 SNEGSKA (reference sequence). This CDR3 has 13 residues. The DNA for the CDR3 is TGCAGTGCTAGAGTTCGTGAATGGAACGAGCAGTACTTC. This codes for CSARVREWNEQYF.

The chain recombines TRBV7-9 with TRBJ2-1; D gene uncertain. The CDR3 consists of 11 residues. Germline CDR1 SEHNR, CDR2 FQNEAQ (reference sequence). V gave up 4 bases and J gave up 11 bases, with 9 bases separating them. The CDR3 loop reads CASSSGLQQFF. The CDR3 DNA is TGTGCCAGCAGCTCGGGCCTTCAGCAGTTCTTC.

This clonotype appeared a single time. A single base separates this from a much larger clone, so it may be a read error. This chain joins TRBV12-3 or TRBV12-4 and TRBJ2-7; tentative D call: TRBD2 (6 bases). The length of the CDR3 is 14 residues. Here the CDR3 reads CVSSQRDSPYEQYF. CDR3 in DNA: TGTGTCAGCAGTCAAAGGGACTCCCCTTACGAGCAGTACTTC.

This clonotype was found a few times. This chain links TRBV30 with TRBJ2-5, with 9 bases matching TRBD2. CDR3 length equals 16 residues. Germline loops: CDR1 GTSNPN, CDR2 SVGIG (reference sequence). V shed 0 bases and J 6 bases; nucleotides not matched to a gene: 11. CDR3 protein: CAWSVHRLAGIQTQYF. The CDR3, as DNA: TGTGCCTGGAGTGTACATAGGCTAGCGGGGATTCAGACCCAGTACTTC. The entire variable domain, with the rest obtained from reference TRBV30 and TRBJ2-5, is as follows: SQTIHQWPATLVQPVGSPLSLECTVEGTSNPNLYWYRQAAGRGLQLLFYSVGIGQISSEVPQNLSASRPQDRQFILSSKKLLLSDSGFYLCAWSVHRLAGIQTQYFGPGTRLLVL.

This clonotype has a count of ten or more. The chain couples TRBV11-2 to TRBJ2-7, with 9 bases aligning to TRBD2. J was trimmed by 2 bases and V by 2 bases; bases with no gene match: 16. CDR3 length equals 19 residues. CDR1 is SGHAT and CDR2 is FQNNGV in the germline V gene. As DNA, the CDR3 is TGTGCCAGCAGCTTAAGACCCCCGGTGGGACTAGCAGAAACCTACGAGCAGTACTTC. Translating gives CASSLRPPVGLAETYEQYF.

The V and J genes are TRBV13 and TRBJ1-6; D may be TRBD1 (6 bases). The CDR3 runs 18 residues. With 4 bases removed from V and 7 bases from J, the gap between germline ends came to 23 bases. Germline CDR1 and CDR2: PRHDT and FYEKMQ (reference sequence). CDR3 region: CASSSKIQTGLQNSPLHF. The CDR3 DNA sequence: TGTGCCAGCAGCTCCAAAATCCAGACAGGCCTACAAAATTCACCCCTCCACTTT.

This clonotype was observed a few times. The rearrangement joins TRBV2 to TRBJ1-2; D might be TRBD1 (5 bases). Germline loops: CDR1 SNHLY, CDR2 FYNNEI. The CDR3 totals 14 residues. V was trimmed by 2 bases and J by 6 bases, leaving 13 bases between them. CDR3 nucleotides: TGTGCCAGCAGTGAAACCGGGGCCCCCAATGGCTACACCTTC. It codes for CASSETGAPNGYTF.

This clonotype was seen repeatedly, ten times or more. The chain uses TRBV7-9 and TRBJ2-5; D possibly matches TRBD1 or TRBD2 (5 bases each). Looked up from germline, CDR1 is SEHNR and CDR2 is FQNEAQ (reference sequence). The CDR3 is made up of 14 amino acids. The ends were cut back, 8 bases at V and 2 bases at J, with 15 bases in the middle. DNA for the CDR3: TGTGCCAGCGAATCCGAGAGGGGACAAGAGACCCAGTACTTC. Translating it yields CASESERGQETQYF.

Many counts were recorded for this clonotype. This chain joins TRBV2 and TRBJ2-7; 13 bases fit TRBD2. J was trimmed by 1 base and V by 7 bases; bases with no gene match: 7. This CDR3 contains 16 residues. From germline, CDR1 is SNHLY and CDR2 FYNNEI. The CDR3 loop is CASNRGTSGVSYEQYF. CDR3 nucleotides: TGTGCCAGCAACAGAGGGACTAGCGGGGTGTCCTACGAGCAGTACTTC.

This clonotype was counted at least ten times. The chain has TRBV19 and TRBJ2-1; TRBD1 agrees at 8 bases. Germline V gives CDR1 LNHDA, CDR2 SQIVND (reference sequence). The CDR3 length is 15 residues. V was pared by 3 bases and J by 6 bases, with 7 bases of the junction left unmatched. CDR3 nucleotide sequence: TGTGCCAGTAGTATGGGTCAGGGGGCCTTCAATGAGCAGTTCTTC. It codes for CASSMGQGAFNEQFF.

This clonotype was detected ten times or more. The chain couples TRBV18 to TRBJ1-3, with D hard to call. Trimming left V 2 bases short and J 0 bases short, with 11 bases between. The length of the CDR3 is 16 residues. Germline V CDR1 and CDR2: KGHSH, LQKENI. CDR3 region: CASSPFDGHSGNTIYF. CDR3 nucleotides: TGTGCCAGCTCACCATTCGATGGGCACTCTGGAAACACCATATATTTT.

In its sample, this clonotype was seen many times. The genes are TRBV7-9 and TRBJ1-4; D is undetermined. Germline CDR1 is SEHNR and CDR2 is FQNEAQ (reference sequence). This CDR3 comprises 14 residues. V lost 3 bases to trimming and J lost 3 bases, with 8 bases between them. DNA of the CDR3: TGTGCCAGCAGCTTGGGCTTGGCTAATGAAAAACTGTTTTTT. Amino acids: CASSLGLANEKLFF.

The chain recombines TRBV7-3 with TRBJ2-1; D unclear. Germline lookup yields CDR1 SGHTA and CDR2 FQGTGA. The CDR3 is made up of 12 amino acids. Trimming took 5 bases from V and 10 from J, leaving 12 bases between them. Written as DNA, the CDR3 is TGTGCCAGCAGCGCAGTACTGGGGGAGCAGTTCTTC. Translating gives CASSAVLGEQFF.

This chain's CDR3 is CASSLRISGPYTDTQYF. CDR3 bases: TGTGCCAGCAGCTTACGCATTAGCGGGCCTTACACAGATACGCAGTATTTT. The chain employs TRBV13 and TRBJ2-3; 7 bases fit TRBD2. The CDR3 extends over 17 amino acids. The J segment lost 2 bases and the V segment lost 2 bases, leaving 10 bases of the junction unmatched. The germline V gene has CDR1 PRHDT and CDR2 FYEKMQ (reference sequence). Full variable domain (outside the CDR3, taken from reference TRBV13 and TRBJ2-3): AAGVIQSPRHLIKEKRETATLKCYPIPRHDTVYWYQQGPGQDPQFLISFYEKMQSDKGSIPDRFSAQQFSDYHSELNMSSLELGDSALYFCASSLRISGPYTDTQYFGPGTRLTVL.

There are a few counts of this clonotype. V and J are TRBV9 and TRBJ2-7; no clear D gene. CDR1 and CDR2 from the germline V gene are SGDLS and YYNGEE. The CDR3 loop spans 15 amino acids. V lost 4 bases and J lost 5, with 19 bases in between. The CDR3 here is CASSSRQFPWDEQYF. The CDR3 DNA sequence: TGTGCCAGCAGCTCCAGACAATTTCCTTGGGACGAGCAGTACTTC.

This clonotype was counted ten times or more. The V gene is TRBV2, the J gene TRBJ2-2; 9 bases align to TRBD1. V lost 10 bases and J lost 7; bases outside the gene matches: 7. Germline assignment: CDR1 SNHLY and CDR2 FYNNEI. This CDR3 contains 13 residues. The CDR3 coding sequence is TGTGCCAACGAGGACAGGGGCATCGGGGAGCTGTTTTTT. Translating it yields CANEDRGIGELFF.

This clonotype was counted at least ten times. CDR3 bases: TGCAGTGCTAGCCGGTGGGGGGCTGAAGCTTTCTTT. This encodes CSASRWGAEAFF. V gene TRBV20-1 combines with J gene TRBJ1-1; TRBD1 might be the D (5 bases). V was pared by 3 bases and J by 6 bases, with 11 bases between. The CDR3 runs to 12 residues. Germline CDR1 DFQATT, CDR2 SNEGSKA (reference sequence).

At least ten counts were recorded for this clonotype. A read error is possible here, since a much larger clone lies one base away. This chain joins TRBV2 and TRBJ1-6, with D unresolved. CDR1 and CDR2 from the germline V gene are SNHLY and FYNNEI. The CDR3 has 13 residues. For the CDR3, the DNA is TGTACCAGCAACAGATTCTATAATTCACCCCTCCACTTT. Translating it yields CTSNRFYNSPLHF.